This T cell receptor (beta chain) derives from a study of T cells in Graves' hyperthyroidism and ophthalmopathy. Study-level background: Any treatment followed the collection of peripheral blood at initial diagnosis.

Authors of the study amplified TCR beta CDR3 regions from RNA transcripts. Researchers ran a first-round RT-PCR on the TCR CDR3 using the HTBI primer set. In TCRdb, the multiplex PCR reads were re-called with MiXCR into one record per CDR3 protein. The sample carries 250,000 to 300,000 distinct CDR3 sequences, roughly a fifth recorded once. The study excluded patients with uncontrolled infection, other autoimmune disease, pregnancy or lactation. Each diagnosis drew on symptoms, thyroxine, TRAb, thyroid ultrasound and orbital computed tomography findings. Fresh peripheral blood, approximately 10 ml, was the source of the PBMCs. The CDR3 contains 13 residues. Between the trimmed V and J ends, which lost 6 bases and 4 bases, there was a span of 12 bases. Germline V gene sequence: CDR1 MNHNS, CDR2 SASEGT. This clonotype was seen at least ten times.

The chain combines TRBV6-1 with TRBJ2-5; no clear D gene. The sequenced sample consisted of blood. This clonotype was obtained from a man aged 50-60 years with Graves' ophthalmopathy. The CDR3 spells CASRAGRVETQYF. DNA of the CDR3: TGTGCCAGCAGGGCCGGGCGAGTAGAGACCCAGTACTTC.